These T cell receptor beta chains were read from a single sample in a study of lymphopenia after photon versus proton radiotherapy. Sequencing was performed with immunoSEQ multiplex PCR; in TCRdb, only in-frame clones are kept and a portion is missing. The repertoire has tens of thousands of clones, approximately 91% of them found once; the top ten carry 2.5% to 3%. Here the sequenced sample was peripheral blood, taken from a patient treated with photon-based radiotherapy. The receptor set was obtained from a woman in her 70s with pancreatic cancer. Both conserved end residues are part of each CDR3. A D gene is named only where the DNA matches it firmly. Size is stated for part of the rows, as once, few or many counts, or as a class when the clone is expanded.

CDR3: CASSRVRDQAARVHNEQFF; DNA: TGTGCCAGCAGCCGAGTACGGGACCAGGCGGCCCGGGTTCACAATGAGCAGTTCTTC; V: TRBV11-3; D: NA; J: TRBJ2-1; size: NA; length: 19
CDR3: CASSLDRTGGTGELFF; DNA: TGCGCCAGCAGCTTGGACAGGACAGGGGGCACCGGGGAGCTGTTTTTT; V: TRBV5-1; D: TRBD1; J: TRBJ2-2; size: NA; length: 16
CDR3: CASSPASPIAGGGKQYF; DNA: TGTGCCAGCAGCCCCGCGTCTCCTATAGCGGGAGGGGGAAAGCAGTACTTC; V: TRBV9; D: TRBD2; J: TRBJ2-5; size: NA; length: 17
CDR3: CASDETGLGETQYF; DNA: TGTGCCAGCGACGAGACGGGCCTGGGAGAGACCCAGTACTTC; V: TRBV9; D: NA; J: TRBJ2-5; size: NA; length: 14
CDR3: CSVGGLGAYEQYF; DNA: TGCAGCGTAGGGGGACTAGGAGCCTACGAGCAGTACTTC; V: TRBV29-1; D: TRBD2; J: TRBJ2-7; size: NA; length: 13
CDR3: CASSYTQIQGGGYTF; DNA: TGTGCCAGCAGTTACACGCAAATACAGGGAGGAGGCTACACCTTC; V: TRBV6-5; D: NA; J: TRBJ1-2; size: NA; length: 15
CDR3: CASRDSFYEQYF; DNA: TGTGCCAGCAGGGACAGTTTCTACGAGCAGTACTTC; V: TRBV28; D: NA; J: TRBJ2-7; size: NA; length: 12
CDR3: CASSLRVGVPDTQYF; DNA: TGCGCCAGCAGCTTGCGGGTGGGGGTCCCAGATACGCAGTATTTT; V: TRBV5-1; D: NA; J: TRBJ2-3; size: NA; length: 15
CDR3: CASSGLADYEQYF; DNA: TGTGCCAGTAGCGGGCTAGCGGACTACGAGCAGTACTTC; V: TRBV19; D: TRBD2; J: TRBJ2-7; size: few; length: 13
CDR3: CAWSQGVSYGYTF; DNA: TGTGCCTGGAGTCAAGGGGTCTCCTATGGCTACACCTTC; V: TRBV30; D: NA; J: TRBJ1-2; size: NA; length: 13
CDR3: CASSLEGGRVTEAFF; DNA: TGTGCCAGCAGCTTAGAAGGGGGGCGGGTCACTGAAGCTTTCTTT; V: TRBV7-2; D: NA; J: TRBJ1-1; size: NA; length: 15
CDR3: CASSLGGRAGDTQYF; DNA: TGCGCCAGCAGCTTGGGCGGGAGGGCCGGAGATACGCAGTATTTT; V: TRBV5-1; D: TRBD2; J: TRBJ2-3; size: NA; length: 15
CDR3: CASSRDFSSYNEQFF; DNA: TGTGCCAGCTCACGGGACTTTAGCTCCTACAATGAGCAGTTCTTC; V: TRBV18; D: NA; J: TRBJ2-1; size: NA; length: 15
CDR3: CASSLGSSGANVLTF; DNA: TGTGCCAGCAGCTTAGGTTCATCTGGGGCCAACGTCCTGACTTTC; V: TRBV7-8; D: NA; J: TRBJ2-6; size: NA; length: 15
CDR3: CASSTQGSYEQYF; DNA: TGTGCCAGTAGTACCCAGGGTTCCTACGAGCAGTACTTC; V: TRBV19; D: NA; J: TRBJ2-7; size: NA; length: 13
CDR3: CASSEGGGLTGELFF; DNA: TGTGCCAGCAGTGAAGGAGGGGGCCTAACCGGGGAGCTGTTTTTT; V: TRBV6-1; D: TRBD1; J: TRBJ2-2; size: NA; length: 15
CDR3: CASSQDKASLYNEQFF; DNA: TGCGCCAGCAGCCAAGATAAGGCTAGTTTATACAATGAGCAGTTCTTC; V: TRBV4-3; D: NA; J: TRBJ2-1; size: NA; length: 16
CDR3: CAWIWVGTAYAEAFF; DNA: TGTGCCTGGATCTGGGTAGGGACCGCTTACGCTGAAGCTTTCTTT; V: TRBV30; D: NA; J: TRBJ1-1; size: NA; length: 15
CDR3: CAISESGQGYEQYF; DNA: TGTGCCATCAGTGAGTCGGGACAGGGTTACGAGCAGTACTTC; V: TRBV10-3; D: TRBD1; J: TRBJ2-7; size: few; length: 14
CDR3: CASSFTEATEAFF; DNA: TGTGCCAGCAGCTTTACAGAGGCCACTGAAGCTTTCTTT; V: TRBV5-5; D: NA; J: TRBJ1-1; size: NA; length: 13
CDR3: CASSLVTSGEQYF; DNA: TGTGCCAGCAGCTTGGTAACTAGCGGCGAGCAGTACTTC; V: TRBV5-4; D: TRBD2; J: TRBJ2-7; size: NA; length: 13
CDR3: CASTATGESNQPQHF; DNA: TGTGCCAGTACCGCGACAGGGGAGAGCAATCAGCCCCAGCATTTT; V: TRBV19; D: TRBD1; J: TRBJ1-5; size: NA; length: 15
CDR3: CASSENQFPYSNQPQHF; DNA: TGTGCCAGCAGTGAAAACCAATTCCCTTATAGCAATCAGCCCCAGCATTTT; V: TRBV2; D: NA; J: TRBJ1-5; size: NA; length: 17
CDR3: CASSLGLRQGYTGELFF; DNA: TGTGCCAGCAGCTTAGGATTGAGACAGGGGTACACCGGGGAGCTGTTTTTT; V: TRBV7-2; D: TRBD1; J: TRBJ2-2; size: NA; length: 17
CDR3: CAISDGLAGGPDTQYF; DNA: TGTGCCATCAGTGACGGACTAGCGGGAGGGCCGGATACGCAGTATTTT; V: TRBV10-3; D: TRBD2; J: TRBJ2-3; size: NA; length: 16
CDR3: CASSTQGNTGELFF; DNA: TGTGCCAGTAGCACACAGGGGAACACCGGGGAGCTGTTTTTT; V: TRBV19; D: NA; J: TRBJ2-2; size: once; length: 14
CDR3: CASSFKTSGRRNEQFF; DNA: TGTGCCAGCAGCTTCAAGACTAGCGGGAGGAGGAATGAGCAGTTCTTC; V: TRBV5-6; D: TRBD2; J: TRBJ2-1; size: NA; length: 16
CDR3: CASSPVRNTEAFF; DNA: TGTGCCAGCTCACCGGTCAGGAACACTGAAGCTTTCTTT; V: TRBV18; D: NA; J: TRBJ1-1; size: NA; length: 13
CDR3: CAISVGENTEAFF; DNA: TGTGCCATCAGTGTAGGGGAGAACACTGAAGCTTTCTTT; V: TRBV10-3; D: NA; J: TRBJ1-1; size: NA; length: 13
CDR3: CASSPQGWSNQPQHF; DNA: TGTGCCAGCAGTCCTCAGGGTTGGAGCAATCAGCCCCAGCATTTT; V: TRBV28; D: NA; J: TRBJ1-5; size: once; length: 15